Described below is a single T cell receptor (beta chain) sequence and its context. Using immunoSEQ multiplex PCR, the repertoire was profiled, and TCRdb retains in-frame clones only, with some absent. Here the sample spans some 150,000 clones, 60% to 85% being singletons. This sample was taken from a study of blood T cell repertoires in COVID-19. Study-wide context: Samples of COVID-19 (acute and convalescent) were obtained from the United States, Italy and Spain. Sources were T cells, B-cell-depleted T cells, or PBMCs; the material itself was cDNA or gDNA.

Germline V gives CDR1 LNHDA, CDR2 SQIVND (reference sequence). The V end lost 8 bases, the J end lost 3 bases, and 17 bases lay between the germline ends. CDR3 length: 14 residues. This sequence originates from a man aged 45 to 65 with active or convalescent COVID-19. The rearrangement joins TRBV19 to TRBJ2-7; tentatively, D is TRBD2 (5 bases). Input material: peripheral blood. Written as DNA, the CDR3 is TGTGCCAGTTCTAAGTATGGCGGACTCTACGAGCAGTACTTC. Protein sequence: CASSKYGGLYEQYF.